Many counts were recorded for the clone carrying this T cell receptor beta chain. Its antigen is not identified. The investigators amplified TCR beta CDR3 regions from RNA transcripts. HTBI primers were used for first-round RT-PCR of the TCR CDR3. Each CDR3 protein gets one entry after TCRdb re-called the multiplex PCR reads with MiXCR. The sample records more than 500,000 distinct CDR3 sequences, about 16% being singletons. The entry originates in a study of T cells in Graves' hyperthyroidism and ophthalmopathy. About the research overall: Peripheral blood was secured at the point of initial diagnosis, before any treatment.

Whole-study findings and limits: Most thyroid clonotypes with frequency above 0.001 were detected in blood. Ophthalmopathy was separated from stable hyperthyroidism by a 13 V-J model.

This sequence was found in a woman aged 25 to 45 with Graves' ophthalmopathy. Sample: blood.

The CDR3 protein is CASSSRQGANQPQHF. The CDR3 DNA reads as TGTGCCAGCAGTTCTCGACAGGGGGCTAATCAGCCCCAGCATTTT. The chain uses TRBV28 and TRBJ1-5, with TRBD1 matching over 10 bases. With 4 bases clipped from V and 4 bases from J, the junction kept 4 bases outside the gene matches. The CDR3 contains 15 residues. Germline V gives CDR1 MDHEN, CDR2 SYDVKM.